This entry is about one TCR beta chain. The antigen remains unidentified. This specimen comes from a study of high-grade serous ovarian cancer treatment subgroups. Study in general: Each sample yielded on average about 7,000 unique TCR beta rearrangements from around 14,000 reads. Whole-study results and caveats: Repertoire analysis covered CDR3 alone, not CDR1 or CDR2. These tumor repertoires lack spatial information from bulk sequencing. Same-patient tumor repertoires overlapped at roughly 0.095 to 0.8; different patients barely overlapped.

This table comes from immunoSEQ multiplex PCR, and its TCRdb copy is limited to in-frame clones, with some not included. The sample shows some 20,000 clones, about three quarters of them seen only once. Tumor tissue was taken before any definitive surgery or chemotherapy was given. The CDR3 has 13 residues. Germline CDR1 KGHSH, CDR2 LQKENI. Trimming pared 2 bases from V and 4 bases from J, leaving 8 bases between. Source material: tumor tissue. This clonotype originated in a human donor with high-grade serous ovarian cancer. The chain has TRBV18 and TRBJ1-1, with unresolved D. DNA of the CDR3: TGTGCCAGCTCACCATGGAAGGGCACTGAAGCTTTCTTT. Translation gives CASSPWKGTEAFF.